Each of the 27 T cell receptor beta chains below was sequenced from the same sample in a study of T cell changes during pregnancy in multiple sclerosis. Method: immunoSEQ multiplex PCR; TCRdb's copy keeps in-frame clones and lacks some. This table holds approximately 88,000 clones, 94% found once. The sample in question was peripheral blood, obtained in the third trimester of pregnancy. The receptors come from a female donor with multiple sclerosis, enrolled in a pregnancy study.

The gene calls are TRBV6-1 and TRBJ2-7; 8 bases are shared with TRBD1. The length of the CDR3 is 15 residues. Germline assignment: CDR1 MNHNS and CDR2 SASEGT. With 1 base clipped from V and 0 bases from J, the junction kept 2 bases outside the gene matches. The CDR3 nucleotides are TGTGCCAGCAGTGAAGTGGGACAGGCCTCCTACGAGCAGTACTTC. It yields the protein CASSEVGQASYEQYF.

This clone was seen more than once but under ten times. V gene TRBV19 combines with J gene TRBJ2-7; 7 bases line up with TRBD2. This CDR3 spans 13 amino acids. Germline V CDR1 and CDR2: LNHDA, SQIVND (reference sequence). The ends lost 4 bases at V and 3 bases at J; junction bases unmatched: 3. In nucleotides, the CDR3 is TGTGCCAGTAGTAATGGGAGGGGCTACGAGCAGTACTTC. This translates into CASSNGRGYEQYF. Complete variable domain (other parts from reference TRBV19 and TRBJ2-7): DGGITQSPKYLFRKEGQNVTLSCEQNLNHDAMYWYRQDPGQGLRLIYYSQIVNDFQKGDIAEGYSVSREKKESFPLTVTSAQKNPTAFYLCASSNGRGYEQYFGPGTRLTVT.

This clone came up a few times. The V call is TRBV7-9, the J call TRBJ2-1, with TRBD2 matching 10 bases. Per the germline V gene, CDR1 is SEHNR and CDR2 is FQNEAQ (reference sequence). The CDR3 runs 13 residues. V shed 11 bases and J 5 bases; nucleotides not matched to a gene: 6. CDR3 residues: CAGSGTSDNEQFF. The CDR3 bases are TGTGCCGGAAGCGGGACTAGCGACAATGAGCAGTTCTTC.

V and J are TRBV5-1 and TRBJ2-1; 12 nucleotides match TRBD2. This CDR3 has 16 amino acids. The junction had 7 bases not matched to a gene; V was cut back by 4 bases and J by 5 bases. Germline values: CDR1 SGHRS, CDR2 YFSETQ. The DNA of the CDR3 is TGCGCCAGCAGCATTCTACTAGCGGGAGGACACAATGAGCAGTTCTTC. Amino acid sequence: CASSILLAGGHNEQFF. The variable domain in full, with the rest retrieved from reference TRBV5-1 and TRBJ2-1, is KAGVTQTPRYLIKTRGQQVTLSCSPISGHRSVSWYQQTPGQGLQFLFEYFSETQRNKGNFPGRFSGRQFSNSRSEMNVSTLELGDSALYLCASSILLAGGHNEQFFGPGTRLTVL.

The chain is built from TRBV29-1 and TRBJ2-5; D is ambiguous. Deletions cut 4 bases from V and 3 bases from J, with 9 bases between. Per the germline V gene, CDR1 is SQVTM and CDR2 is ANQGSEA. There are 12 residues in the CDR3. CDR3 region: CSVGAMKETQYF. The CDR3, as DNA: TGCAGCGTTGGGGCGATGAAAGAGACCCAGTACTTC.

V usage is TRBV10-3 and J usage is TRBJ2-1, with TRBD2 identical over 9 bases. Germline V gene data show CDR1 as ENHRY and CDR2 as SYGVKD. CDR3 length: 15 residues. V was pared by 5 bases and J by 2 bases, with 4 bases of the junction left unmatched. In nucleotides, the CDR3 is TGTGCCATCAGTTACCTAGCGGGAACCTACAATGAGCAGTTCTTC. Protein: CAISYLAGTYNEQFF.

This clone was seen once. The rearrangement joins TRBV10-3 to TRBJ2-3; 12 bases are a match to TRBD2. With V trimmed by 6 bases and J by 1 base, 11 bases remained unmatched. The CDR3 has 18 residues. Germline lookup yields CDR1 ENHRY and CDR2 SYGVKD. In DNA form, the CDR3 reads TGTGCCATCAGGCCCGGACTAGCGGGACGTGTAGGCACAGATACGCAGTATTTT. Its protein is CAIRPGLAGRVGTDTQYF.

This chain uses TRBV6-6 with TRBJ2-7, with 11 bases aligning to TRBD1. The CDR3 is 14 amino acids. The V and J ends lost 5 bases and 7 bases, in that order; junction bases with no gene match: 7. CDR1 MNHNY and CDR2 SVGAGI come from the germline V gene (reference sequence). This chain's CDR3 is CASSKDRGRGEQYF. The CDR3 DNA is TGTGCCAGCAGTAAGGACAGGGGGCGAGGTGAGCAGTACTTC.

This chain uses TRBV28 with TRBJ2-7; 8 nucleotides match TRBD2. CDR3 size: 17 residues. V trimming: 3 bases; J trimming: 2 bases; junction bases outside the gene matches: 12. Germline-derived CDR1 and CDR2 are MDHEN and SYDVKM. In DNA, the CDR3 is TGTGCCAGCAGTTTGCCCCTCATAGCGGGGAAAACCTACGAGCAGTACTTC. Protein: CASSLPLIAGKTYEQYF.

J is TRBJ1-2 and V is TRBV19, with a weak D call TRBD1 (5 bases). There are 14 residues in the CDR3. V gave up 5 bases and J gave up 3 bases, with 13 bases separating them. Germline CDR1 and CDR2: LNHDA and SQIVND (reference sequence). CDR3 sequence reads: CASSSPGGDYGYTF. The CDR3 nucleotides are TGTGCCAGTAGTTCCCCGGGAGGGGACTATGGCTACACCTTC.

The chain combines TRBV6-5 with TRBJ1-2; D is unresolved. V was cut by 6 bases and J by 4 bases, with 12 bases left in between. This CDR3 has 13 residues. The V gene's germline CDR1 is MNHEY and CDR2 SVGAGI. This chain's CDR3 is CASSLDWLYGYTF. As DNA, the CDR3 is TGTGCCAGCAGCCTCGACTGGCTCTATGGCTACACCTTC.

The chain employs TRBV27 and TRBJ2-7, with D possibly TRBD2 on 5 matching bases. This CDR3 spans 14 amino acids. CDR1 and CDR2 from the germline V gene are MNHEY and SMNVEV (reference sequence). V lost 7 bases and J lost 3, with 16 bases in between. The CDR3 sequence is CASKSEGAVYEQYF. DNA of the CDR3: TGTGCCAGCAAATCGGAAGGAGCGGTCTACGAGCAGTACTTC.

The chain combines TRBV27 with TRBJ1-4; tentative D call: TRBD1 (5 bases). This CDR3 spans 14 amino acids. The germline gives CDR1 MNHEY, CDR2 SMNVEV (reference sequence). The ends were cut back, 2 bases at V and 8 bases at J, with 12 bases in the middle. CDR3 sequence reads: CASSLGGAREKLFF. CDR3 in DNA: TGTGCCAGCAGTTTAGGAGGGGCGCGAGAAAAACTGTTTTTT.

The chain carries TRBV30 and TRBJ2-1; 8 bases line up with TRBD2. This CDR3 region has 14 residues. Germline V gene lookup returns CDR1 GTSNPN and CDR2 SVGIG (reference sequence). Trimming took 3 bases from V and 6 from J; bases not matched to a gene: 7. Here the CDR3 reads CAWRSPGGGNEQFF. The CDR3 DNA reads TGTGCCTGGAGGTCCCCGGGGGGGGGCAATGAGCAGTTCTTC.

CDR3 DNA sequence: TGTGCCAGCAGTTCCCACGAGGGTCTGGGCTACGAGCAGTACTTC. Its translation: CASSSHEGLGYEQYF. J is TRBJ2-7 and V is TRBV28, with D possibly being TRBD2 (5 bases). V was shortened by 4 bases and J by 3 bases, with 16 bases between the two germline ends. CDR1 and CDR2 from the germline V gene are MDHEN and SYDVKM. This CDR3 is built from 15 residues.

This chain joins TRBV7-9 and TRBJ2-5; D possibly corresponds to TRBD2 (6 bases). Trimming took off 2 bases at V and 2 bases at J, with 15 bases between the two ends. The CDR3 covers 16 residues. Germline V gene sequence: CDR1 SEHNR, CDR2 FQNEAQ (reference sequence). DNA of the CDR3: TGTGCCAGCAGCTTAACCCTTAGCGGAGGTCAAGAGACCCAGTACTTC. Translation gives CASSLTLSGGQETQYF.

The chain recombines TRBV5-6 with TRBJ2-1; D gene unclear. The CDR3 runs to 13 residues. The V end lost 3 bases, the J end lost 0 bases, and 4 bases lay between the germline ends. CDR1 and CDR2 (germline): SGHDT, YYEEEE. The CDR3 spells CASSSSSYNEQFF. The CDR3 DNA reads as TGTGCCAGCAGCTCTAGCTCCTACAATGAGCAGTTCTTC.

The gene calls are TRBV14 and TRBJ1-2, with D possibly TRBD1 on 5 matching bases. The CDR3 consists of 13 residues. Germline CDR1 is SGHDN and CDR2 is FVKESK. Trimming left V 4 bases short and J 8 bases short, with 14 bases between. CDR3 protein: CASSRTREGGYTF. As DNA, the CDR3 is TGTGCCAGCAGCCGTACCCGGGAGGGGGGCTACACCTTC. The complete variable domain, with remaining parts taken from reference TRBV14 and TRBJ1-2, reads EAGVTQFPSHSVIEKGQTVTLRCDPISGHDNLYWYRRVMGKEIKFLLHFVKESKQDESGMPNNRFLAERTGGTYSTLKVQPAELEDSGVYFCASSRTREGGYTFGSGTRLTVV.

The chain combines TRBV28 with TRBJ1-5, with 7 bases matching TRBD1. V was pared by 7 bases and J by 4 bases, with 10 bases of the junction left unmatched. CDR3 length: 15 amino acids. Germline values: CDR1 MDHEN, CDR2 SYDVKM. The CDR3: CASTRRTGTNQPQHF. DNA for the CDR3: TGTGCCAGCACGAGAAGGACAGGCACGAATCAGCCCCAGCATTTT. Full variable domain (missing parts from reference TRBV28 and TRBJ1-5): DVKVTQSSRYLVKRTGEKVFLECVQDMDHENMFWYRQDPGLGLRLIYFSYDVKMKEKGDIPEGYSVSREKKERFSLILESASTNQTSMYLCASTRRTGTNQPQHFGDGTRLSIL.

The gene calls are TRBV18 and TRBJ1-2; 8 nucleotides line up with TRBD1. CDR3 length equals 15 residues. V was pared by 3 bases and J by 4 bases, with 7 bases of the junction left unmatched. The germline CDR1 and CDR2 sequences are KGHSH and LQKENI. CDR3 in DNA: TGTGCCAGCTCACCTAGGGGACAGGAGGGCTATGGCTACACCTTC. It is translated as CASSPRGQEGYGYTF. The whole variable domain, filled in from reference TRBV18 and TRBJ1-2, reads NAGVMQNPRHLVRRRGQEARLRCSPMKGHSHVYWYRQLPEEGLKFMVYLQKENIIDESGMPKERFSAEFPKEGPSILRIQQVVRGDSAAYFCASSPRGQEGYGYTFGSGTRLTVV.

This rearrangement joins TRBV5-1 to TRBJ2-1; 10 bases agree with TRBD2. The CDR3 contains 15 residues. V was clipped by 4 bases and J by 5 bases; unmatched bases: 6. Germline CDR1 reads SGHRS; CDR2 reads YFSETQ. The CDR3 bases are TGCGCCAGCAGCCCAACTAGCGGGAAAAACAATGAGCAGTTCTTC. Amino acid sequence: CASSPTSGKNNEQFF.

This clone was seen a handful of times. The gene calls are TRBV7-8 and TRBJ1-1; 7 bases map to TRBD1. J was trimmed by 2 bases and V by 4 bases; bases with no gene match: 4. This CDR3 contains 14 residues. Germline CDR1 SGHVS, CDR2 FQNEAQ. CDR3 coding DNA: TGTGCCAGCAGCTCCAGGGGGATCAACACTGAAGCTTTCTTT. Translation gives CASSSRGINTEAFF.

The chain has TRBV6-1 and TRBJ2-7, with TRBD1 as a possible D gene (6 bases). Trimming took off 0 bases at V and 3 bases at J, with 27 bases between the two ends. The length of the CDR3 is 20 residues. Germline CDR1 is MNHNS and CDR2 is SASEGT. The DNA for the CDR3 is TGTGCCAGCAGTGAAGCTCGATGGTCCAAATCGTACAGGGCCCTCTACGAGCAGTACTTC. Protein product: CASSEARWSKSYRALYEQYF.

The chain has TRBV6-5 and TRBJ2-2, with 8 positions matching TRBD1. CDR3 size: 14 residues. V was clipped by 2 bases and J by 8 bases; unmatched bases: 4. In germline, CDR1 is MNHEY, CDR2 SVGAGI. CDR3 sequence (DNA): TGTGCCAGCAGTTACGACAGGGGCTGGGGGGAGCTGTTTTTT. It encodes CASSYDRGWGELFF.

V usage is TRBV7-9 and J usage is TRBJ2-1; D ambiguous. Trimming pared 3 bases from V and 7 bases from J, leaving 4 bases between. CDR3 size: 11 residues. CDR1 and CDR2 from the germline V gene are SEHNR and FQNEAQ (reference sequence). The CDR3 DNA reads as TGTGCCAGCAGCTTTAGTAATGAGCAGTTCTTC. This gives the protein CASSFSNEQFF.

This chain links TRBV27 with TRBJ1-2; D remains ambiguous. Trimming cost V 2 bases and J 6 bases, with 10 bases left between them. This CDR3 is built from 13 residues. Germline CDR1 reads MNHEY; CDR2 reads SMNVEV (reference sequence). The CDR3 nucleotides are TGTGCCAGCAGTTTACGGGGTCTGGATGGCTACACCTTC. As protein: CASSLRGLDGYTF.

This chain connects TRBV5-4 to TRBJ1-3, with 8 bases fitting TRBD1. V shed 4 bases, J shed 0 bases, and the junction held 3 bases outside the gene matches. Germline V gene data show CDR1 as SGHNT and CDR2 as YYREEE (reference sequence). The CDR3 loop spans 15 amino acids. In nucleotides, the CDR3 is TGTGCCAGCAGCAGACAGGGGACCTCTGGAAACACCATATATTTT. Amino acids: CASSRQGTSGNTIYF.